This T cell receptor beta chain was observed in a study of cytomegalovirus exposure and HLA in healthy donors. About this clone: Its matching antigen is unknown.

Findings and caveats of the study: A later examination showed that TCR association rates differed by HLA locus, with DRB1 most and HLA-C fewest.

The ends were cut back, 4 bases at V and 4 bases at J, with 20 bases in the middle. This CDR3 contains 17 residues. Looked up from germline, CDR1 is SGDLS and CDR2 is YYNGEE. Primers for the PCR totalled 60 Vbeta and 13 Jbeta. Repertoires were generated with immunoSEQ multiplex PCR, while TCRdb's copy carries only in-frame clones and drops some. The sample has about 160,000 clones, around nine tenths seen once. V and J are TRBV9 and TRBJ2-2; D not resolved. This TCR was sampled from a woman in her late teens or twenties in good health and CMV-seronegative. Input material: PBMCs. CDR3 nucleotide sequence: TGTGCCAGCAGCCGAGCGACGGCGAACGTACTCACCGGGGAGCTGTTTTTT. This codes for CASSRATANVLTGELFF.